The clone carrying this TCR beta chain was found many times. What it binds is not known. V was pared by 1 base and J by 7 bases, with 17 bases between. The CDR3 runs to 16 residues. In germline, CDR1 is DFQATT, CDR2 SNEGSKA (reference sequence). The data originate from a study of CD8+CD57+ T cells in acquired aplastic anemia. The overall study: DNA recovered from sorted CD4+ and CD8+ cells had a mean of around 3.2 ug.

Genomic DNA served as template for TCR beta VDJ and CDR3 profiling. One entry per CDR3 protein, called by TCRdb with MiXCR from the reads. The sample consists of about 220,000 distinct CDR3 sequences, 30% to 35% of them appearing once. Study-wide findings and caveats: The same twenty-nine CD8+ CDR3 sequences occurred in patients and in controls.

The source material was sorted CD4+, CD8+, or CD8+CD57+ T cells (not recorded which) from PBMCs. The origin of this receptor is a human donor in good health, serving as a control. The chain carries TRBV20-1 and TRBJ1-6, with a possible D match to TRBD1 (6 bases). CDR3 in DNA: TGCAGTGCTAGAGGCAGCGGGGGCAGTTCCAATTCACCCCTCCACTTT. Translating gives CSARGSGGSSNSPLHF.